This T cell receptor beta chain appears in the sequencing data of a study of response to subunit inactivated influenza vaccine. TCRdb used MiXCR to reprocess the RT-PCR reads, holding one entry per CDR3 protein. The sample lists some 600,000 distinct CDR3 sequences; approximately 14% were seen once. The CDR3 sequence is 16 residues long. Looked up from germline, CDR1 is LGHNA and CDR2 is YSLEER. V lost 0 bases and J 6 bases, leaving 15 bases between the germline ends. The sequence came from a man aged 50-59 years who received an inactivated influenza vaccine. This sequence joins TRBV4-3 and TRBJ2-1; weak D call: TRBD2 (6 bases). The sample was PBMCs from blood, taken around 14 days before vaccination. The CDR3 loop reads CASSQEPLGLFNEQFF. The CDR3 nucleotides read TGCGCCAGCAGCCAAGAGCCCTTGGGACTCTTCAATGAGCAGTTCTTC.